This entry describes one T cell receptor beta chain. It lacks a known antigen. No base quality values were provided; no much bigger clone lies one nucleotide off. The same CDR3 arises from other DNA sequences in this sample as well. The sample's treatment or condition label is to be understood as: high-dose cyclophosphamide on days +3 and +4 as single-agent GVHD prophylaxis. For conditioning, the PTCy patients got busulfan and fludarabine, then a related or unrelated marrow graft, followed by cyclophosphamide on days +3 and +4. PTCy-treated patients came from a prospective multi-institutional clinical trial. Peripheral blood and bone marrow mononuclear cells were isolated by Ficoll-Hypaque density centrifugation and cryopreserved. Inclusive of the bounding cysteine and phenylalanine, the CDR3 is 13 residues long. Only CDR3 DNA remains: 39 bases, in frame from the first base. The germline V gene (reference sequence) supplies CDR1 MNHEY and CDR2 SMNVEV. Trimming takes 3 bases from V and 2 bases from J, and the germline ends sit 7 bases apart.

This sample was included in a study of T cells after posttransplantation cyclophosphamide listed by TCRdb under 2016. About the investigation overall: T cell repertoire reconstitution was tracked by TRB sequencing after myeloablative bone marrow transplantation in which posttransplantation cyclophosphamide was used as GVHD prophylaxis. Samples from a few dozen PTCy-treated patients and about 17 related bone marrow donors of those patients were subjected to antigen receptor sequencing. Blood from all 35 or so PTCy patients with 1-year posttransplant specimens was subjected to TRB sequencing. Up to roughly 3 additional blood samples from 2 to 5.2 years after transplant were also TRB-sequenced in 3 patients, as was pretransplant blood from a handful of patients. TRA and TRB clonality were tightly correlated in several samples, so subsequent TCR analyses focused on TRB only. Public TRB sequences were searched against a database of over 3,000 sequences associated with responses to pathogens, tumor antigens, self-antigens and alloantigens. The full study reports these points: At 1-2 months, donor-recipient similarity was low but rose over the first year, and the later blood repertoires were often dominated by donor CD8+ memory clones. The TRB repertoires of T cells infiltrating skin or the GI tract showed only limited overlap with the TRB repertoires found in blood. Across over 40 patients, TRB clonality was highly associated with recipient CMV seropositivity and CMV reactivation, and diversity in PTCy patients was similar to diversity in CNI/methotrexate controls.

Genomic DNA was the input for TRB sequencing, which was run either with the immunoSEQ assay at survey resolution or with the hsTCRB kit. In the authors' own workflow: Initial read processing used immunoSEQ software, and repertoire analyses used the LymphoSeq R package. For each TRB dataset, clonality was calculated as 1 minus normalized Shannon entropy, and the Gini coefficient was computed as well. Phenotypes of unsorted samples were inferred by mapping TRB sequences from sorted subsets of the recipient or donor onto unsorted samples of the same recipient. The table comes from immuneACCESS by way of TCRdb, which keeps in-frame sequences with V and J called. Part of the clones is missing from these tables; in studies checked, under half for an unresolved V gene and the rest for unknown reasons. The V and J calls and the clone size are those of that table, but D and trimming were determined from the DNA. Counted in this sample were about 43,000 clones; about nine tenths of them appeared once. The ten largest clonotypes hold around 2.3% of the sample.

Recombination joined TRBV27 with TRBJ1-2, with the D gene not confidently named. This TCR came from a male patient aged 55 to 69 who received an allogeneic stem cell transplant from a related donor and was CMV-positive. In patients who had a transplant, some T cells may come from the graft donor. This material consisted of PBMCs, taken around 58 days after allogeneic stem cell transplant with posttransplant cyclophosphamide. DNA sequence: TGTGCCAGCAGTTTGAGGCAGAACTATGGCTACACCTTC. It is translated as CASSLRQNYGYTF.